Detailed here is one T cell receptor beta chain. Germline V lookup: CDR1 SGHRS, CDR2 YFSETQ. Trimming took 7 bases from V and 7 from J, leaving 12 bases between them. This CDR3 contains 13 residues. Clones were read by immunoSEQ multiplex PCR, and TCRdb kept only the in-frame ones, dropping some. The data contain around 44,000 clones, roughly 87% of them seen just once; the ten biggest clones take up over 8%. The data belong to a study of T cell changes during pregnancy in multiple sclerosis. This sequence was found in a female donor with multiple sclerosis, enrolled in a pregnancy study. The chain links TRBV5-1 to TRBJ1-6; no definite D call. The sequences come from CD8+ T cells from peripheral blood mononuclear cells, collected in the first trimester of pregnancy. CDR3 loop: CASSGWWNSPLHF. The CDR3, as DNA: TGCGCCAGCTCGGGTTGGTGGAATTCACCCCTCCACTTT.